The source of this T cell receptor (beta chain) is a study of early T cells in non-severe SARS-CoV-2 infection. Via MiXCR, TCRdb re-called the 5' RACE reads, giving one row per CDR3 protein. This sample has under 50,000 distinct CDR3 sequences; about 4.2% occur once, and the top ten carry 6%. This clonotype was counted many times. The sample was whole blood. The origin of this receptor is an adult who was a healthcare worker with PCR-confirmed SARS-CoV-2 infection or an uninfected control (not recorded which).

The CDR3 reads CASSQERRDTQYF. The CDR3 DNA is TGCGCCAGCAGCCAAGAAAGGCGCGATACGCAGTATTTT. The gene calls are TRBV4-3 and TRBJ2-3; D gene unclear. Germline values: CDR1 LGHNA, CDR2 YSLEER. The CDR3 is made up of 13 amino acids. Trimming left V 0 bases short and J 6 bases short, with 7 bases between.